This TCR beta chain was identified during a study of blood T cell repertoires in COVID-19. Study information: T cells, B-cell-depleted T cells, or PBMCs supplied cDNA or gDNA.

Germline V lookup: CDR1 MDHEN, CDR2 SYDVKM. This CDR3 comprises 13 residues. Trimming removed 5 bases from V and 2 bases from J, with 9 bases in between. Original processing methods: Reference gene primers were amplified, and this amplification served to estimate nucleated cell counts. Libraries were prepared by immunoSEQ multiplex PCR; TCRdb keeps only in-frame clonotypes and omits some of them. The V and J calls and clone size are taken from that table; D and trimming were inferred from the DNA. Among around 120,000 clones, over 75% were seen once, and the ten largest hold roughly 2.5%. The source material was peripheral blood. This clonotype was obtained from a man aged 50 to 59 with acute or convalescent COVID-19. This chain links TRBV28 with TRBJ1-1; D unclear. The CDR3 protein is CASSINRNTEAFF. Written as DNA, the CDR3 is TGTGCCAGCAGTATAAACAGAAACACTGAAGCTTTCTTT. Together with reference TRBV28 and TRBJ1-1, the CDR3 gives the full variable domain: DVKVTQSSRYLVKRTGEKVFLECVQDMDHENMFWYRQDPGLGLRLIYFSYDVKMKEKGDIPEGYSVSREKKERFSLILESASTNQTSMYLCASSINRNTEAFFGQGTRLTVV.